This T cell receptor beta chain is drawn from a study of T cell changes during pregnancy in multiple sclerosis. This CDR3 has 16 amino acids. Looked up from germline, CDR1 is SGDLS and CDR2 is YYNGEE. V lost 0 bases, J lost 4 bases, and 4 bases stayed unmatched. Sequencing used immunoSEQ multiplex PCR; TCRdb keeps in-frame clones, though not all of them. The profile shows 50,000 to 75,000 clones, over 85% of them singletons. This TCR came from a female donor with multiple sclerosis, enrolled in a pregnancy study. This chain connects TRBV9 to TRBJ2-5; TRBD2 matches at 12 bases. Specimen: CD8+ T cells from peripheral blood mononuclear cells, collected in the third trimester of pregnancy. This CDR3 reads CASSVGLAGGRETQYF. CDR3 coding DNA: TGTGCCAGCAGCGTAGGTCTAGCGGGAGGGAGAGAGACCCAGTACTTC. Full variable domain (rest looked up from reference TRBV9 and TRBJ2-5): DSGVTQTPKHLITATGQRVTLRCSPRSGDLSVYWYQQSLDQGLQFLIQYYNGEERAKGNILERFSAQQFPDLHSELNLSSLELGDSALYFCASSVGLAGGRETQYFGPGTRLLVL.